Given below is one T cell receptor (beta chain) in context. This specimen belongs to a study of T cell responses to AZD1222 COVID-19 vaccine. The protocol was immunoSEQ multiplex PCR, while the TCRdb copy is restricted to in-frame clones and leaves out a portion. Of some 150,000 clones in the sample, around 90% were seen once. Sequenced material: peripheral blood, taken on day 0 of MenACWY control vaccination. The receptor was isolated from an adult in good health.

The CDR3 loop reads CASSPRSRAWSEQFF. CDR3 nucleotides: TGTGCCAGCAGCCCACGGTCGAGGGCATGGAGTGAGCAGTTCTTC. This chain connects TRBV9 to TRBJ2-1; possible D gene TRBD2, 5 bases. Germline V gene data show CDR1 as SGDLS and CDR2 as YYNGEE. This CDR3 contains 15 residues. V gave up 4 bases and J gave up 9 bases, with 20 bases separating them.